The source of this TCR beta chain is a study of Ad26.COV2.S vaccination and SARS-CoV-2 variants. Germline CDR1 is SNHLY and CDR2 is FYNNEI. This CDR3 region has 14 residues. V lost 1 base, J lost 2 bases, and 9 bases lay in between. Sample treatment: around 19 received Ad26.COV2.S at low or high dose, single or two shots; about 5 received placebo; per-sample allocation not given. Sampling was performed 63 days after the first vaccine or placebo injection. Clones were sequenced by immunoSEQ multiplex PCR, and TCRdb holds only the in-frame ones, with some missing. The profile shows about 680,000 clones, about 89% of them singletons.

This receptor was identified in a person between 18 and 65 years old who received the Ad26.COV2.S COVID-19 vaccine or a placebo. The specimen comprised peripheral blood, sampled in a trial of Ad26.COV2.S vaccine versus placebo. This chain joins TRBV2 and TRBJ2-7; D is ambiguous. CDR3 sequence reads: CASSEGLFPYEQYF. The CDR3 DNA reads TGTGCCAGCAGTGAAGGCCTCTTTCCCTACGAGCAGTACTTC. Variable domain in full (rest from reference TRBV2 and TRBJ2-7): EPEVTQTPSHQVTQMGQEVILRCVPISNHLYFYWYRQILGQKVEFLVSFYNNEISEKSEIFDDQFSVERPDGSNFTLKIRSTKLEDSAMYFCASSEGLFPYEQYFGPGTRLTVT.